The 26 T cell receptor beta chains below come from one sample, sequenced in a study of T-cell memory formation after mild COVID-19. One entry per CDR3 protein, called by TCRdb with MiXCR from the 5' RACE reads. In the table there are fewer than 350,000 distinct CDR3 sequences, 7% to 10% of which are singletons. Sequenced material: PBMCs or a T cell subset sorted from them (not recorded which). These receptors came from a man between 18 and 35 years old who had mild COVID-19 (a few samples of this study predate the infection). Cell type and time point are not known.

This clonotype was detected many times. J is TRBJ2-3 and V is TRBV9; D is undetermined. Germline CDR1 is SGDLS and CDR2 is YYNGEE. Trimming left V 0 bases short and J 0 bases short, with 5 bases between. The CDR3 extends over 14 amino acids. CDR3 residues: CASSVDGSTDTQYF. In DNA form, the CDR3 reads TGTGCCAGCAGCGTAGATGGGAGCACAGATACGCAGTATTTT.

The sample holds many counts of this clonotype. The V and J genes are TRBV7-9 and TRBJ1-2; TRBD1 agrees at 8 bases. Germline-derived CDR1 and CDR2 are SEHNR and FQNEAQ (reference sequence). Trimming took 5 bases from V and 0 from J; bases not matched to a gene: 8. CDR3 length: 16 amino acids. Here the CDR3 reads CASSPDRAGANYGYTF. The CDR3 region has the DNA TGTGCCAGCAGCCCGGACAGGGCTGGAGCTAACTATGGCTACACCTTC.

This clonotype was seen a few times. The chain combines TRBV4-3 with TRBJ1-1; 7 nucleotides agree with TRBD1. The V segment lost 0 bases and the J segment 0 bases; nucleotides outside the gene matches: 10. Germline V gene lookup returns CDR1 LGHNA and CDR2 YSLEER. The CDR3 length is 18 residues. The CDR3 DNA reads as TGCGCCAGCAGCCAAGATATGCCGGGACAGCGCTTGAACACTGAAGCTTTCTTT. This encodes CASSQDMPGQRLNTEAFF.

There are many counts of this clonotype. V gene TRBV5-1 combines with J gene TRBJ1-6; 9 bases align to TRBD1. The V gene end was trimmed by 0 bases and the J gene end by 10 bases; junction bases not matched to a gene: 5. This CDR3 region has 15 residues. Germline CDR1 reads SGHRS; CDR2 reads YFSETQ. CDR3 sequence reads: CASSLEGQGFSPLHF. CDR3 in DNA: TGCGCCAGCAGCTTGGAGGGACAGGGCTTCTCACCCCTCCACTTT.

This clonotype appeared a few times. The rearrangement joins TRBV5-1 to TRBJ2-7, with D perhaps matching TRBD1 (6 bases). Per the germline V gene, CDR1 is SGHRS and CDR2 is YFSETQ. V lost 4 bases, J lost 4 bases, and 15 bases lay in between. This CDR3 is built from 14 residues. The CDR3 DNA reads TGCGCCAGCAGCCTTACCGGGACAAATTACGAGCAGTACTTC. Translated: CASSLTGTNYEQYF.

This chain connects TRBV5-6 to TRBJ1-1; tentatively, D is TRBD1 (5 bases). There are 13 residues in the CDR3. The germline V and J ends were trimmed by 0 bases and 7 bases, with 10 bases remaining between them. The germline CDR1 and CDR2 sequences are SGHDT and YYEEEE. The DNA for the CDR3 is TGTGCCAGCAGCTTGGTGGGGGAGGATGAAGCTTTCTTT. This codes for CASSLVGEDEAFF. Looking up the rest from reference TRBV5-6 and TRBJ1-1 gives the full variable domain: DAGVTQSPTHLIKTRGQQVTLRCSPKSGHDTVSWYQQALGQGPQFIFQYYEEEERQRGNFPDRFSGHQFPNYSSELNVNALLLGDSALYLCASSLVGEDEAFFGQGTRLTVV.

This rearrangement joins TRBV12-3 or TRBV12-4 to TRBJ2-1, with D unclear. This CDR3 has 16 amino acids. V lost 3 bases and J 8 bases, leaving 20 bases between the germline ends. In DNA form, the CDR3 reads TGTGCCAGCAGTTTTGGCAACCTACCCCCTACCCATGAGCAGTTCTTC. Translated, it gives CASSFGNLPPTHEQFF.

This clonotype was seen only a few times. The chain carries TRBV24-1 and TRBJ2-2, with D unresolved. This CDR3 contains 15 residues. Germline V gene data show CDR1 as KGHDR and CDR2 as SFDVKD. V lost 0 bases, J lost 1 base, and 5 bases lay in between. The CDR3 sequence is CATSDLFQNTGELFF. The CDR3 DNA follows: TGTGCCACCAGTGATTTGTTCCAGAACACCGGGGAGCTGTTTTTT.

This clonotype was counted a few times. The rearrangement joins TRBV9 to TRBJ1-1, with D hard to call. The CDR3 has 16 residues. Trimming pared 0 bases from V and 1 base from J, leaving 13 bases between. Per the germline V gene, CDR1 is SGDLS and CDR2 is YYNGEE. CDR3 amino acids: CASSVGSRAGNTEAFF. The CDR3 DNA reads as TGTGCCAGCAGCGTAGGCTCCCGGGCGGGGAACACTGAAGCTTTCTTT.

This chain's CDR3 is CASSPGQILRGFF. CDR3 bases: TGTGCCAGCAGTCCAGGACAGATCCTCCGAGGGTTCTTC. V is TRBV28 and J is TRBJ2-1; a weak D match, TRBD1 (6 bases). Per the germline V gene, CDR1 is MDHEN and CDR2 is SYDVKM. The length of the CDR3 is 13 residues. V dropped 5 bases and J dropped 15 bases, with 20 bases sitting between them.

This clonotype came up a few times. The gene calls are TRBV28 and TRBJ2-5, with a tentative D call TRBD2 (6 bases). This CDR3 region has 13 residues. CDR1 MDHEN and CDR2 SYDVKM come from the germline V gene. The V end was cut by 5 bases, the J end by 3 bases, with 10 bases between. CDR3 in amino acids: CASSTRGKETQYF. The CDR3 coding sequence is TGTGCCAGCAGTACCCGGGGGAAAGAGACCCAGTACTTC.

The V gene is TRBV5-5, the J gene TRBJ1-2; D is possibly TRBD1 (6 bases). The germline V gene has CDR1 SGHKS and CDR2 YYEKEE (reference sequence). The CDR3 spans 16 residues. V lost 8 bases to trimming and J lost 2 bases, with 22 bases between them. The CDR3 DNA is TGTGCCAGAAGCCTCCCGGGGGCAGGAGGGAACTATGGCTACACCTTC. As protein: CARSLPGAGGNYGYTF.

The chain links TRBV12-3 or TRBV12-4 to TRBJ1-5; D call uncertain. Trimming took off 5 bases at V and 6 bases at J, with 5 bases between the two ends. The CDR3 is 11 amino acids. The CDR3 DNA follows: TGTGCCAGCAGTGTCTCTCAGCCCCAGCATTTT. It yields the protein CASSVSQPQHF.

This chain connects TRBV29-1 to TRBJ1-2; D perhaps matches TRBD1 (5 bases). The CDR3 runs to 11 residues. Germline V gene sequence: CDR1 SQVTM, CDR2 ANQGSEA. The V end lost 2 bases, the J end lost 6 bases, and 7 bases lay between the germline ends. CDR3 region: CSVESGHGYTF. The CDR3 nucleotides are TGCAGCGTTGAATCGGGGCATGGCTACACCTTC.

This clonotype was counted between two and nine times. The chain's CDR3 is CASSQDPSGGVVEQFF. CDR3 coding DNA: TGCGCCAGCAGCCAAGATCCTAGCGGGGGGGTCGTTGAGCAGTTCTTC. V and J are TRBV4-1 and TRBJ2-1; 12 bases align to TRBD2. V shed 0 bases and J 9 bases; nucleotides not matched to a gene: 6. The germline gives CDR1 MGHRA, CDR2 YSYEKL. The CDR3 extends over 16 amino acids.

The V gene is TRBV4-1, the J gene TRBJ1-2, with 7 bases matching TRBD1. V lost 1 base to trimming and J lost 8 bases; unmatched junction nucleotides: 7. The CDR3 contains 14 residues. Germline CDR1 and CDR2: MGHRA and YSYEKL. CDR3 sequence reads: CASSQGGGSWGYTF. The CDR3 DNA reads as TGCGCCAGCAGCCAAGGAGGGGGCTCCTGGGGCTACACCTTC.

The rearrangement links TRBV20-1 to TRBJ2-3; tentative D call: TRBD2 (5 bases). This CDR3 spans 13 amino acids. Germline V gene sequence: CDR1 DFQATT, CDR2 SNEGSKA (reference sequence). The ends were cut back, 6 bases at V and 4 bases at J, with 14 bases in the middle. The CDR3 region has the DNA TGCAGTGCCCTCCCATTTAGCGCAGATACGCAGTATTTT. Translation gives CSALPFSADTQYF.

This clonotype was counted between two and nine times. The chain couples TRBV11-2 to TRBJ2-7, with a possible D match to TRBD2 (5 bases). The CDR3 has 14 residues. Germline V gives CDR1 SGHAT, CDR2 FQNNGV. Trimming removed 0 bases at V and 3 bases at J, with 9 bases between. For the CDR3, the DNA is TGTGCCAGCAGCTTAGAGCACGGGGACTACGAGCAGTACTTC. Its protein product is CASSLEHGDYEQYF.

This clonotype showed up many times. The chain carries TRBV6-5 and TRBJ1-5; no clear D. This CDR3 is built from 14 residues. Looked up from germline, CDR1 is MNHEY and CDR2 is SVGAGI. The V end lost 3 bases, the J end lost 7 bases, and 13 bases lay between the germline ends. In nucleotides, the CDR3 is TGTGCCAGCAGTTATGGCGGGGATGGCCAGCCCCAGCATTTT. Protein product: CASSYGGDGQPQHF.

The chain has TRBV6-2 or TRBV6-3 and TRBJ2-5; the D gene could be TRBD1 or TRBD2 (5 bases each). The CDR3 covers 12 residues. Looked up from germline, CDR1 is MNHEY and CDR2 is SVGEGT. The V end was cut by 0 bases, the J end by 7 bases, with 6 bases between. CDR3 DNA sequence: TGTGCCAGCAGTTACTCAGGGACGACCCAGTACTTC. Amino acids: CASSYSGTTQYF.

This chain uses TRBV4-1 with TRBJ2-7; 9 bases are shared with TRBD2. The V segment lost 2 bases and the J segment 3 bases; nucleotides outside the gene matches: 5. The germline CDR1 and CDR2 sequences are MGHRA and YSYEKL. There are 15 residues in the CDR3. In DNA, the CDR3 is TGCGCCAGCAGCCAAATCCTAGCGGGGAACTACGAGCAGTACTTC. Translated: CASSQILAGNYEQYF.

This clonotype has a count of ten or more. The chain recombines TRBV7-9 with TRBJ2-5; 9 nucleotides match TRBD2. CDR3 size: 15 residues. Trimming took 0 bases from V and 3 from J; bases not matched to a gene: 2. CDR1 is SEHNR, CDR2 FQNEAQ, per germline (reference sequence). The CDR3 DNA is TGTGCCAGCAGCTTAGCGTCTAGCGGGGAAGAGACCCAGTACTTC. Translation: CASSLASSGEETQYF.

The genes are TRBV10-3 and TRBJ2-3; a weak D match, TRBD2 (6 bases). CDR3 length equals 14 residues. V lost 4 bases and J 0 bases, leaving 8 bases between the germline ends. Germline values: CDR1 ENHRY, CDR2 SYGVKD. CDR3 coding DNA: TGTGCCATCAGTGCCGGGGGTAGCACAGATACGCAGTATTTT. It translates to CAISAGGSTDTQYF.

This clonotype was counted a few times. V usage is TRBV12-3 or TRBV12-4 and J usage is TRBJ1-6, with TRBD1 matching 9 bases. This CDR3 has 14 residues. Germline trimming cut 4 bases from V and 14 bases from J; bases unmatched to any gene: 9. This chain's CDR3 is CASSSGTGIYALHF. CDR3 bases: TGTGCCAGCAGTTCCGGGACAGGGATATACGCCCTCCACTTT.

This chain connects TRBV24-1 to TRBJ2-2, with D unresolved. V was clipped by 4 bases and J by 6 bases, with 8 bases between them. CDR1 KGHDR and CDR2 SFDVKD come from the germline V gene. This CDR3 has 13 residues. Written as DNA, the CDR3 is TGTGCCACCAGTGAACAATCGGCCGGGGAGCTGTTTTTT. As protein: CATSEQSAGELFF.

The DNA of the CDR3 is TGTGCCAGCAGCTTAAGCACTAGCGTATACAATGAGCAGTTCTTC. Amino acid sequence: CASSLSTSVYNEQFF. The chain carries TRBV13 and TRBJ2-1; 7 bases fit TRBD2. After removal of 2 bases from V and 4 bases from J, the junction contained 5 bases not matched to a gene. The CDR3 is made up of 15 amino acids. Germline V CDR1 and CDR2: PRHDT, FYEKMQ (reference sequence).